Below are 9 T cell receptor beta chains sequenced from a single sample in a study of cytomegalovirus exposure and HLA in healthy donors. TCRdb keeps only in-frame clones here, not all; method: immunoSEQ multiplex PCR. The sample lists tens of thousands of clones, about 89% occurring once. What was sequenced was PBMCs. Every receptor here comes from a young man in good health and CMV-seronegative.

This chain links TRBV5-1 with TRBJ2-2; D is perhaps TRBD2 (6 bases). CDR1 and CDR2 from the germline V gene are SGHRS and YFSETQ. The CDR3 has 15 residues. V was cut by 4 bases and J by 3 bases, with 13 bases left in between. The CDR3 reads CASSKQGLDTGELFF. The CDR3 DNA reads as TGCGCCAGCAGCAAGCAGGGACTTGACACCGGGGAGCTGTTTTTT.

V and J are TRBV5-1 and TRBJ2-3; 10 bases align to TRBD2. Germline trimming cut 6 bases from V and 2 bases from J; bases unmatched to any gene: 6. This CDR3 has 15 amino acids. Germline values: CDR1 SGHRS, CDR2 YFSETQ. As DNA, the CDR3 is TGCGCCAGCACCGGGGGGACTAGCGACACAGATACGCAGTATTTT. Translation gives CASTGGTSDTDTQYF.

The V and J genes are TRBV6-4 and TRBJ2-1; 14 bases line up with TRBD2. CDR3 length: 15 residues. V lost 2 bases, J lost 6 bases, and 0 bases stayed unmatched. The germline V gene has CDR1 MRHNA and CDR2 SNTAGT. The CDR3 is CASSDGLAGGNEQFF. CDR3 DNA: TGTGCCAGCAGTGACGGACTAGCGGGAGGCAATGAGCAGTTCTTC.

The rearrangement links TRBV7-2 to TRBJ2-7, with 7 bases identical to TRBD1. Germline values: CDR1 SGHTA, CDR2 FQGNSA. The CDR3 runs 14 residues. Trimming removed 5 bases from V and 5 bases from J; junction bases left unmatched: 9. The CDR3 region has the DNA TGTGCCAGCAGCGTCACGGCGACAGGGAACGAGCAGTACTTC. It codes for CASSVTATGNEQYF.

The chain carries TRBV15 and TRBJ1-4, with no clear D. The germline V and J ends were trimmed by 0 bases and 1 base, with 12 bases remaining between them. The CDR3 runs 17 residues. Germline assignment: CDR1 LNHNV and CDR2 YYDKDF (reference sequence). The CDR3 DNA follows: TGTGCCACCAGCAGAGAGAGGCCCACGGTAACTAATGAAAAACTGTTTTTT. Translation gives CATSRERPTVTNEKLFF.

The J gene is TRBJ2-7, the V gene TRBV5-1, with 8 positions matching TRBD1. The CDR3 covers 14 residues. V trimming: 4 bases; J trimming: 0 bases; junction bases outside the gene matches: 3. CDR1 and CDR2 (germline): SGHRS, YFSETQ. CDR3 loop: CASSTGQASYEQYF. The DNA for the CDR3 is TGCGCCAGCAGCACGGGACAGGCCTCCTACGAGCAGTACTTC.

The chain has TRBV6-1 and TRBJ1-2, with 8 bases fitting TRBD1. Per the germline V gene, CDR1 is MNHNS and CDR2 is SASEGT. The CDR3 sequence is 13 residues long. V lost 6 bases, J lost 5 bases, and 5 bases stayed unmatched. The CDR3 region is CASSMTGEYGYTF. The CDR3 region has the DNA TGTGCCAGCAGCATGACAGGGGAGTATGGCTACACCTTC.

This sequence joins TRBV6-5 and TRBJ1-2; 9 nucleotides agree with TRBD1. Germline V lookup: CDR1 MNHEY, CDR2 SVGAGI. This CDR3 comprises 14 residues. V trimming: 6 bases; J trimming: 7 bases; junction bases outside the gene matches: 9. The CDR3 DNA reads as TGTGCCAGCAGGGATTGGACAGGGGTTTTTGGCTACACCTTC. It codes for CASRDWTGVFGYTF.

The chain links TRBV27 to TRBJ2-7; 9 bases align to TRBD1. Looked up from germline, CDR1 is MNHEY and CDR2 is SMNVEV (reference sequence). V lost 6 bases and J lost 1; bases outside the gene matches: 16. The CDR3 is made up of 18 amino acids. CDR3 in DNA: TGTGCCAGCAGATCCAAACCCATCACGGGACAGGGATCCTACGAGCAGTACTTC. This sequence encodes CASRSKPITGQGSYEQYF.